These 14 T cell receptor beta chains originate from one sample sequenced in a study of technical replicates of blood from several donors. Repertoires were generated with immunoSEQ multiplex PCR, while TCRdb's copy carries only in-frame clones and drops some. This table holds about 14,000 clones, approximately 86% found once. Sequencing was carried out using PBMCs. The receptors come from a human donor in good health.

The chain links TRBV7-9 to TRBJ1-2, with TRBD1 identical over 7 bases. The V gene end was trimmed by 4 bases and the J gene end by 5 bases; junction bases not matched to a gene: 4. Germline CDR1 and CDR2: SEHNR and FQNEAQ (reference sequence). The CDR3 has 13 amino acids. The DNA of the CDR3 is TGTGCCAGCAGCTCCGGGACAGAGTATGGCTACACCTTC. Protein sequence: CASSSGTEYGYTF.

The chain uses TRBV4-1 and TRBJ2-7, with 10 bases that match TRBD1. The CDR3 totals 16 residues. V was clipped by 1 base and J by 2 bases; unmatched bases: 5. From germline, CDR1 is MGHRA and CDR2 YSYEKL. As DNA, the CDR3 is TGCGCCAGCAGCCAAGTAGGGACAGGGGATCCCTACGAGCAGTACTTC. Translated, it gives CASSQVGTGDPYEQYF.

The V gene is TRBV7-6, the J gene TRBJ2-7, with D possibly being TRBD1 (6 bases). Looked up from germline, CDR1 is SGHVS and CDR2 is FNYEAQ. The V and J ends lost 1 base and 0 bases respectively, with 19 bases between them. CDR3 size: 18 residues. CDR3 protein: CASSLGIPTGLSSYEQYF. The CDR3 nucleotides are TGTGCCAGCAGCTTAGGTATCCCAACAGGGCTTAGCTCCTACGAGCAGTACTTC.

This chain joins TRBV5-4 and TRBJ2-2; possibly TRBD1 for D (6 bases). The CDR3 totals 16 residues. Germline CDR1 and CDR2: SGHNT and YYREEE (reference sequence). Trimming left V 2 bases short and J 0 bases short, with 11 bases between. The CDR3 bases are TGTGCCAGCAGCTTTACACAGGGCGCGAACACCGGGGAGCTGTTTTTT. It encodes CASSFTQGANTGELFF. The full variable domain, in which reference TRBV5-4 and TRBJ2-2 provide the parts outside the CDR3, is ETGVTQSPTHLIKTRGQQVTLRCSSQSGHNTVSWYQQALGQGPQFIFQYYREEENGRGNFPPRFSGLQFPNYSSELNVNALELDDSALYLCASSFTQGANTGELFFGEGSRLTVL.

This clone has a handful of counts. V is TRBV19 and J is TRBJ1-2; 8 nucleotides agree with TRBD1. V lost 9 bases, J lost 4 bases, and 13 bases stayed unmatched. The V gene's germline CDR1 is LNHDA and CDR2 SQIVND (reference sequence). The CDR3 runs to 15 residues. The CDR3 protein is CASTFGQQGVYGYTF. The CDR3 DNA sequence: TGTGCCAGCACATTCGGACAACAGGGGGTCTATGGCTACACCTTC.

This rearrangement joins TRBV27 to TRBJ1-1; a possible D gene is TRBD1 (5 bases). CDR1 MNHEY and CDR2 SMNVEV come from the germline V gene (reference sequence). V dropped 4 bases and J dropped 3 bases, with 18 bases sitting between them. CDR3 length equals 16 residues. CDR3 protein: CASSSPPGGGYTEAFF. CDR3 DNA sequence: TGTGCCAGCAGTTCCCCCCCCGGCGGGGGGTACACTGAAGCTTTCTTT.

This rearrangement joins TRBV7-2 to TRBJ2-7, with TRBD2 as a possible D gene (6 bases). Germline V gives CDR1 SGHTA, CDR2 FQGNSA. CDR3 length: 15 amino acids. V was cut by 2 bases and J by 2 bases, with 13 bases left in between. This CDR3 reads CASSLNSGPTYEQYF. The CDR3 region has the DNA TGTGCCAGCAGCTTAAATAGCGGTCCTACCTACGAGCAGTACTTC.

The J gene is TRBJ2-3, the V gene TRBV28; 10 bases align to TRBD2. V shed 5 bases and J 6 bases; nucleotides not matched to a gene: 5. CDR1 is MDHEN and CDR2 is SYDVKM in the germline V gene. This CDR3 has 14 amino acids. This CDR3 reads CASSLAGAWDTQYF. The DNA of the CDR3 is TGTGCCAGCAGTCTAGCGGGAGCATGGGATACGCAGTATTTT. The full variable domain, its missing parts supplied by reference TRBV28 and TRBJ2-3, is DVKVTQSSRYLVKRTGEKVFLECVQDMDHENMFWYRQDPGLGLRLIYFSYDVKMKEKGDIPEGYSVSREKKERFSLILESASTNQTSMYLCASSLAGAWDTQYFGPGTRLTVL.

V and J are TRBV5-8 and TRBJ2-7; 11 bases agree with TRBD2. This CDR3 spans 13 amino acids. V dropped 5 bases and J dropped 4; count of bases not matched to a gene: 2. From germline, CDR1 is SGHTS and CDR2 YDEGEE. The DNA for the CDR3 is TGTGCCAGCAGAAGACTAGCGGGATACGAGCAGTACTTC. Translation gives CASRRLAGYEQYF.

The chain recombines TRBV18 with TRBJ1-4; TRBD1 aligns across 7 bases. The CDR3 has 15 amino acids. After removal of 4 bases from V and 0 bases from J, the junction contained 2 bases not matched to a gene. Germline CDR1 and CDR2: KGHSH and LQKENI. The chain's CDR3 is CASSLQGATNEKLFF. The CDR3 coding sequence is TGTGCCAGCTCACTCCAGGGGGCAACTAATGAAAAACTGTTTTTT.

This clone has just a few counts. The chain recombines TRBV12-1 with TRBJ1-1. TRBV12-1 constitutes a pseudogene. This CDR3 spans 17 amino acids. The chain's CDR3 is CASSPYRDIRGGTEAFF. CDR3 bases: TGTGCCAGCAGCCCTTATCGGGATATCAGGGGAGGGACTGAAGCTTTCTTT.

This chain connects TRBV7-9 to TRBJ2-2, with TRBD2 matching 13 bases. This CDR3 contains 17 residues. The V segment lost 1 base and the J segment 5 bases; nucleotides outside the gene matches: 4. Germline CDR1 SEHNR, CDR2 FQNEAQ (reference sequence). CDR3 sequence: CASSLGTSGSGTGELFF. The CDR3 coding sequence is TGTGCCAGCAGCTTAGGGACTAGCGGGAGCGGGACCGGGGAGCTGTTTTTT.

The CDR3 coding sequence is TGCAGCGTTGAGGGGGGAGGTTTTGAGCAGTTCTTC. This translates into CSVEGGGFEQFF. The chain links TRBV29-1 to TRBJ2-1; TRBD2 might be the D (6 bases). This CDR3 is 12 amino acids long. V lost 3 bases to trimming and J lost 9 bases, with 12 bases between them. Germline V gene lookup returns CDR1 SQVTM and CDR2 ANQGSEA.

The genes are TRBV27 and TRBJ2-2; 12 bases agree with TRBD2. The CDR3 extends over 16 amino acids. The germline V gene encodes CDR1 MNHEY and CDR2 SMNVEV (reference sequence). Trimming took 6 bases from V and 5 from J; bases not matched to a gene: 7. The CDR3 is CASSSRLAGGTGELFF. The CDR3 coding sequence is TGTGCCAGCAGCTCCAGGCTAGCGGGAGGGACCGGGGAGCTGTTTTTT.